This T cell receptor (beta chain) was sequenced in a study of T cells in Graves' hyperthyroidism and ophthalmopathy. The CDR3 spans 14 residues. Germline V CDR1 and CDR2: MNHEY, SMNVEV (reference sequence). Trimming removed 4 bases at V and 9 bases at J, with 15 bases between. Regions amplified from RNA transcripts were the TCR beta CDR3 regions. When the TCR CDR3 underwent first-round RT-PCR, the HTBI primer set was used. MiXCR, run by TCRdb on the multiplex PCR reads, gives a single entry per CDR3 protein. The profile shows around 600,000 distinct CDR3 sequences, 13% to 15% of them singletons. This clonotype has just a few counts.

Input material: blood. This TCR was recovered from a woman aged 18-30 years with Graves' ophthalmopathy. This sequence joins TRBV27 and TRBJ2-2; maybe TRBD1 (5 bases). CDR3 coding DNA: TGTGCCAGCAGTTCTCTGACAGTAGCACGGGAGCTGTTTTTT. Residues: CASSSLTVARELFF.